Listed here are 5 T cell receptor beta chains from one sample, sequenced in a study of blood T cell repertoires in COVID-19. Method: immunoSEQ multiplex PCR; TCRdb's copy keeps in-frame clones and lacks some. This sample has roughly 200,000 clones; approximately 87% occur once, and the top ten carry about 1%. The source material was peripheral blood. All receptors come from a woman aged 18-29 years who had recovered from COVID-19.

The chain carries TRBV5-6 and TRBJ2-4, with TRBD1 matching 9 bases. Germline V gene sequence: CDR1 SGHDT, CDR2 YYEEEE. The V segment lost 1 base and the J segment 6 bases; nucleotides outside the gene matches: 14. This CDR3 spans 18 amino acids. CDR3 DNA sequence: TGTGCCAGCAGCTTGAAGTACCACGGACAGGGGTTAGGAAACATTCAGTACTTC. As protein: CASSLKYHGQGLGNIQYF. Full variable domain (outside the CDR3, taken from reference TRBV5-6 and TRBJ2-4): DAGVTQSPTHLIKTRGQQVTLRCSPKSGHDTVSWYQQALGQGPQFIFQYYEEEERQRGNFPDRFSGHQFPNYSSELNVNALLLGDSALYLCASSLKYHGQGLGNIQYFGAGTRLSVL.

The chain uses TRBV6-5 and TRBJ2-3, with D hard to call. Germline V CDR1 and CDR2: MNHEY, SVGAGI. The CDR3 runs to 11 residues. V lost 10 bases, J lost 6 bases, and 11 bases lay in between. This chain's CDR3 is CATSIRDTQYF. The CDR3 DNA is TGTGCCACGAGCATACGGGATACGCAGTATTTT.

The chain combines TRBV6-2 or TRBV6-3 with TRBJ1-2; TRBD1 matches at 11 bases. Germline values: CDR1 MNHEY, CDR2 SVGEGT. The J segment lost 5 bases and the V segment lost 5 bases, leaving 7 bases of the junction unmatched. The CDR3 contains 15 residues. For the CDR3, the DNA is TGTGCCAGCAGTGTCCGGGACAGGGGGATATATGGCTACACCTTC. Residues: CASSVRDRGIYGYTF.

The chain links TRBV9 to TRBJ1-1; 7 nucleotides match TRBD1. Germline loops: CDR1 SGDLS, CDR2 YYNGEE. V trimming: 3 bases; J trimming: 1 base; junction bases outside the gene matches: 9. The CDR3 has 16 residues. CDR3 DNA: TGTGCCAGCAGCGCCAACGACAGGGTTGAGAACACTGAAGCTTTCTTT. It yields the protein CASSANDRVENTEAFF.

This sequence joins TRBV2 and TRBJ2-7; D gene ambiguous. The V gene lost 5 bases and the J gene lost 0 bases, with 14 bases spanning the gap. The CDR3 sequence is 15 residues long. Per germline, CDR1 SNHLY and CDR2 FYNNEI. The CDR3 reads CASSNPPGTSYEQYV. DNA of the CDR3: TGTGCCAGCAGTAACCCCCCAGGAACCTCCTACGAGCAGTACGTC.